Described below is a single T cell receptor beta chain sequence and its context. Its antigen is as yet unknown. Deletions cut 6 bases from V and 2 bases from J, with 15 bases between. This CDR3 spans 15 amino acids. cDNA came from around 0.5 to 1 ug RNA primed by random hexamers. Multiplex immunoSEQ PCR targeted 54 Vbeta and 13 Jbeta TCR beta segments. TCRdb analysed the immunoSEQ multiplex PCR reads with MiXCR anew, one entry per CDR3 protein. The data hold 210,000 or so distinct CDR3 sequences, with 92% observed a single time. The data were obtained in a study of CD8 T cells in Susac syndrome. Overall study results and limits: It was acknowledged in the study that its TCR sequencing and HLA analysis involved a relatively small number of individuals.

Stable or active relapsing-remitting multiple sclerosis, untreated and meeting revised McDonald criteria, defined the controls. The source material was CD8+ T cells from PBMCs. The chain joins TRBV12-3 or TRBV12-4 to TRBJ2-3, with a tentative D call TRBD2 (7 bases). The sequence was collected from a human donor with multiple sclerosis. CDR3 nucleotide sequence: TGTGCCAGCAGCCCCGAGGGGGGGGTCACAGATACGCAGTATTTT. Its translation: CASSPEGGVTDTQYF.